This paragraph reports one T cell receptor beta chain. V was pared by 5 bases and J by 5 bases, with 6 bases of the junction left unmatched. Germline assignment: CDR1 MNHEY and CDR2 SVGAGI. The CDR3 totals 15 residues. This sample was taken from a study of blood T cell repertoires in COVID-19. Turning to the study itself: Sample material is recorded as cDNA or gDNA derived from T cells, B-cell-depleted T cells, or PBMCs.

The method was immunoSEQ multiplex PCR; TCRdb's version includes in-frame clones alone and lacks a portion of them. Of hundreds of thousands of clones detected, over 70% appear once; the ten largest clones hold 8% to 10%. V is TRBV6-5 and J is TRBJ1-1; 12 bases map to TRBD1. The receptor comes from a woman aged 45-65 years with acute or convalescent COVID-19. The source material was peripheral blood. The CDR3 loop reads CASSHGTGGSTEAFF. The CDR3 DNA follows: TGTGCCAGCAGTCACGGGACAGGGGGCAGTACTGAAGCTTTCTTT.